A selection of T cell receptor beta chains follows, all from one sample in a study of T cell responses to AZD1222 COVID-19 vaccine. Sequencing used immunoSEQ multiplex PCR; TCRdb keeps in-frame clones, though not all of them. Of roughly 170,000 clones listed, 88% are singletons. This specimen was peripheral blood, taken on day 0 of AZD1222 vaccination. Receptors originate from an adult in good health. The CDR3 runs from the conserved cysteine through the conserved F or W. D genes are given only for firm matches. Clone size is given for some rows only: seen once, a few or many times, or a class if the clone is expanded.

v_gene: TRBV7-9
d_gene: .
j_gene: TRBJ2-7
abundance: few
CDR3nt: TGTGCCAGCAGCCGTGACCCCCTGACCTACGAGCAGTACTTC
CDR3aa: CASSRDPLTYEQYF

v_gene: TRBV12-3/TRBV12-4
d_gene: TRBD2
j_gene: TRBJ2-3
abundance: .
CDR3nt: TGTGCCTACACTAAGCGGGGGACGCAGTATTTT
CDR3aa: CAYTKRGTQYF

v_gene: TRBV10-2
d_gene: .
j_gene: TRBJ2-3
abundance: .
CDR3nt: TGCGCCGCTCGGGGTAGAGATACGCAGTATTTT
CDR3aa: CAARGRDTQYF

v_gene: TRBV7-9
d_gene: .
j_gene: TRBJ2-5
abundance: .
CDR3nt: TGTGCCAGCAGCTTGGTTAGCACACAAGAGACCCAGTACTTC
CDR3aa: CASSLVSTQETQYF

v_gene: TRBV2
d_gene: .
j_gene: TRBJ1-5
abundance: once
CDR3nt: TGTGCCAGCACCCGGACGGGGAGTAATCAGCCCCAGCATTTT
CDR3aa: CASTRTGSNQPQHF

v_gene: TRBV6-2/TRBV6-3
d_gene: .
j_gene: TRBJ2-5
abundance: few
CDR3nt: TGTGCCAGCAGTTACTCTGGCCGGGACCAGGGGACCCAGTACTTC
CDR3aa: CASSYSGRDQGTQYF

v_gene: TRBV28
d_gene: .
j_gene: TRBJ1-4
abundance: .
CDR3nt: TGTGCCAGCAGTTTATCCTCGGGGGAGGGACTGTTTTTT
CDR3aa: CASSLSSGEGLFF

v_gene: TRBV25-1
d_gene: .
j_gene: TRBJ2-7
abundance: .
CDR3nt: TGTGCCAGCAGTTCCCCAGGGGCTTGTCGTACCTACGAGCAGTACTTC
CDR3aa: CASSSPGACRTYEQYF

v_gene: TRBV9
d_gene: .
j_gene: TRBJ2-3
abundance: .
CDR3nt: TGTGCCAGCAGCGTAGCTTGGGGTGACACAGATACGCAGTATTTT
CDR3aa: CASSVAWGDTDTQYF

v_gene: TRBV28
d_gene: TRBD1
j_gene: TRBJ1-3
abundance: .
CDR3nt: TGTGCCAGCAGTTCTAAGGACAGGGCTGGAAACACCATATATTTT
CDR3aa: CASSSKDRAGNTIYF

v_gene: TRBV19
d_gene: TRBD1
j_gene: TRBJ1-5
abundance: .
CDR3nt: TGTGCCAGTAGTATCGGACAGGGGGATGGACAGCCCCAGCATTTT
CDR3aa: CASSIGQGDGQPQHF

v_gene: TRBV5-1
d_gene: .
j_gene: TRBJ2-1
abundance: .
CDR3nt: TGCGCCAGCAGCTTGGACTCGTCCGGCAATGAGCAGTTCTTC
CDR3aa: CASSLDSSGNEQFF

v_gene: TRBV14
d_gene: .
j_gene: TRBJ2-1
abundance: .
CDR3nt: TGTGCCAGCAGCCCTACGAGCGCAAGGTACAATGAGCAGTTCTTC
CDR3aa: CASSPTSARYNEQFF

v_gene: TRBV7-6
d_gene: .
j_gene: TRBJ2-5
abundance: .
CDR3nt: TGTGCCAGCAGCTTAGCTCCCAGTAAAGAGACCCAGTACTTC
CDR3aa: CASSLAPSKETQYF

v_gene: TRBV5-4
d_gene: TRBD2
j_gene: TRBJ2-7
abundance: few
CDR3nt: TGTGCCAGCAGCTTGAGACAGGCGGGGGGTTACGAGCAGTACTTC
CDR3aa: CASSLRQAGGYEQYF

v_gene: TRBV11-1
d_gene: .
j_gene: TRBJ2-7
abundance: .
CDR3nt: TGTGCCAGCAGCTTAGAGCTGGGCGAGCAGTACTTC
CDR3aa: CASSLELGEQYF

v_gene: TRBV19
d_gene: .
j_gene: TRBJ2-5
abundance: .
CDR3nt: TGTGCCAGTAGTATAGTGAGCGGGTACCAAGAGACCCAGTACTTC
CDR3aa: CASSIVSGYQETQYF

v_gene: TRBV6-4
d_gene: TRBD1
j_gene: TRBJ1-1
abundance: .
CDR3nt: TGTGCCAGCAGGGTACAGGGGGACACTGAAGCTTTCTTT
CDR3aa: CASRVQGDTEAFF

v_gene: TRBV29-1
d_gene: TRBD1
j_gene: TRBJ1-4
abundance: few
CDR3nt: TGCAGCGCTCAAATGGACAGGGGGACAACTAATGAAAAACTGTTTTTT
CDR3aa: CSAQMDRGTTNEKLFF

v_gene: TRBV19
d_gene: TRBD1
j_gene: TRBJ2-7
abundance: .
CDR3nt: TGTGCCAGTAGCCCGACAGGGACAAGAGGGGAGCAGTACTTC
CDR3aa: CASSPTGTRGEQYF

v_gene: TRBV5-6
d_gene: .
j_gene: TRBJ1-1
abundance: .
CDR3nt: TGTGCCAGCAGCTTGGGAGAGAGCGCTTTCTTT
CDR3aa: CASSLGESAFF

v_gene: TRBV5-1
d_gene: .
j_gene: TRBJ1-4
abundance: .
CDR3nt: TGCGCCAGCAGCTCCCCGGTGGGGGAAAAACTGTTTTTT
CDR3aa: CASSSPVGEKLFF

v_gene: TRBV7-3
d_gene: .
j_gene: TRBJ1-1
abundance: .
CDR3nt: TGTGCCAGCAGCAAGGGGGTTCCACACACTGAAGCTTTCTTT
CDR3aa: CASSKGVPHTEAFF

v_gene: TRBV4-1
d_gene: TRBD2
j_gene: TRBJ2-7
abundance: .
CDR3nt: TGCGCCAGCAGCCAAGATAGGGCAGGGCTGACGGGAGGCCCCTACTTC
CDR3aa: CASSQDRAGLTGGPYF

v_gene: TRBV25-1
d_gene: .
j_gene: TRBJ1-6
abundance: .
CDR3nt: TGTGCCAGCAGTCAACACACAGGGAACAATTCACCCCTCCACTTT
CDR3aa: CASSQHTGNNSPLHF

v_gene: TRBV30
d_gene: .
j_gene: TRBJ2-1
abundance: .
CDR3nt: TGTGCCTGGGACGCCGGGGCCTCCTACAATGAGCAGTTCTTC
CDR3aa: CAWDAGASYNEQFF

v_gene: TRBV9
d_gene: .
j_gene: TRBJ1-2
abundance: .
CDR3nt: TGTGCCAGCAGCGTAGCATCTACGGGGGCTAAGGCACCCTATGGCTACACCTTC
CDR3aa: CASSVASTGAKAPYGYTF

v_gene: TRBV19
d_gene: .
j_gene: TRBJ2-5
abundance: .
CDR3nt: TGTGCCAGTAGTCAATCCAAAGAGACCCAGTACTTC
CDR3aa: CASSQSKETQYF

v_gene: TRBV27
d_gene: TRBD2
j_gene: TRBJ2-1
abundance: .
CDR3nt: TGTGCCAGCAGTTTCAGTAGCGGGATCGGTAATGAGCAGTTCTTC
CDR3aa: CASSFSSGIGNEQFF

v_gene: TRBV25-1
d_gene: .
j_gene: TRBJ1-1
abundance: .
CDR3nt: TGTGCCAGCAGTGAATGGGGCAAAGCGAACACTGAAGCTTTCTTT
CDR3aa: CASSEWGKANTEAFF

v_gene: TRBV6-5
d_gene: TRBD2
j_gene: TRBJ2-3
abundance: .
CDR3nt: TGTGCCAGCAGTTACTCGGGCGGGGGGACCACAGATACGCAGTATTTT
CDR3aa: CASSYSGGGTTDTQYF

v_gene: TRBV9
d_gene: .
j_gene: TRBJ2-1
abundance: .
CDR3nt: TGTGCCAGCAGTGCCGGGACCTCCCTCTACAATGAGCAGTTCTTC
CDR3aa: CASSAGTSLYNEQFF

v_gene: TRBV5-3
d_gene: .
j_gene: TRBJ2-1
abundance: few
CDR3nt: TGTGCCAGGGGGGTGATTTCCTACAATGAGCAGTTCTTC
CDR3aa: CARGVISYNEQFF

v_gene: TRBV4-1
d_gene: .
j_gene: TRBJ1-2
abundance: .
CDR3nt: TGCGCCAGCAGCCAACGGACAGTTAACTATGGCTACACCTTC
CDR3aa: CASSQRTVNYGYTF

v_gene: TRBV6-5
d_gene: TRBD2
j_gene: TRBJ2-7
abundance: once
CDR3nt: TGTGCCACCCAACTAGCGGGGAGCTCCTACGAGCAGTACTTC
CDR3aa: CATQLAGSSYEQYF

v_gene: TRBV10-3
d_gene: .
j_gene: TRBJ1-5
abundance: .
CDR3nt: TGTGCCATCAGTGAGTCGACGTCCGGGGTAGGTCAGCCCCAGCATTTT
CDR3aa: CAISESTSGVGQPQHF

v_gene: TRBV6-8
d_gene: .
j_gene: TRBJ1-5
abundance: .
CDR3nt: TGTGCCAGCAGTTCCGAGGTTACTCGGGATCTAATGAGCAATCAGCCCCAGCATTTT
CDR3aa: CASSSEVTRDLMSNQPQHF

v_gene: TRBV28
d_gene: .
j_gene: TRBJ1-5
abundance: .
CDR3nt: TGTGCCAGCAGTCCTCAAACGAAGCAGCCCCAGCATTTT
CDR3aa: CASSPQTKQPQHF

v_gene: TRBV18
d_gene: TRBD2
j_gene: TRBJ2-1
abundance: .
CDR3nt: TGTGCCAGCTCACCACTAGCGGGAGAGCCCTACAATGAGCAGTTCTTC
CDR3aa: CASSPLAGEPYNEQFF

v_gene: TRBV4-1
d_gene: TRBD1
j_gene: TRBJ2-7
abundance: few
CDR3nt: TGCGCCAGCAGCCAGGAGGCCGGGACAGGGGGCGAGCAGTACTTC
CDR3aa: CASSQEAGTGGEQYF

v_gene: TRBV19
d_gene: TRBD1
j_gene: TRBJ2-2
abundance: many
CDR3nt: TGTGCCAGTAGCCCCGGGACAGGAAGTCTGCGCACCGGGGAGCTGTTTTTT
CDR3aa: CASSPGTGSLRTGELFF

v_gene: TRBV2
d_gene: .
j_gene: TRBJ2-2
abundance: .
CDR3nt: TGTGCCAGCATGTTAGGGGTGACCGGGGAGCTGTTTTTT
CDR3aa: CASMLGVTGELFF

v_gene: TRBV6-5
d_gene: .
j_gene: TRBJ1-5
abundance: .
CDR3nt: TGTGCCAGCGAGAGGCGGGGCAATCAGCCCCAGCATTTT
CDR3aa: CASERRGNQPQHF

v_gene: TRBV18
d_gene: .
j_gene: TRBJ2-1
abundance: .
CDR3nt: TGTGCCAGCTCACCACCGTCCTCAAGCTCCTACAATGAGCAGTTCTTC
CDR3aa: CASSPPSSSSYNEQFF

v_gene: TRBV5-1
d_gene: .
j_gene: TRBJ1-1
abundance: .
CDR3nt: TGCGCCAGCAGCCTTACAGGGTTCAACACTGAAGCTTTCTTT
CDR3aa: CASSLTGFNTEAFF

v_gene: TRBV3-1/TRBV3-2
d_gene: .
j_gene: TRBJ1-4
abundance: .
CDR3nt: TGTGCCAGCAGCCGCGGGACGTCCAATGAAAAACTGTTTTTT
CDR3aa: CASSRGTSNEKLFF

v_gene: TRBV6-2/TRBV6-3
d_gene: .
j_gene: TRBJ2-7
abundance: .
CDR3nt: TGTGCCAGCAGTTACCGCCCCGGTGGTTCCTACGAGCAGTACTTC
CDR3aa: CASSYRPGGSYEQYF

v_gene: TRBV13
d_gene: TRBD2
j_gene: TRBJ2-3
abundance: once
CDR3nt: TGTGCCAGCAGCAACTGGCTGGCCGCTAGCGGGACTAGCACAGATACGCAGTATTTT
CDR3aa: CASSNWLAASGTSTDTQYF

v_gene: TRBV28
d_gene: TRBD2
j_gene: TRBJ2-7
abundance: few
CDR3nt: TGTGCCAGCAGTACCGGGGGGTCTTCCTACGAGCAGTACTTC
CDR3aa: CASSTGGSSYEQYF